These T cell receptor beta chains were read from a single sample in a study of T cell responses to AZD1222 COVID-19 vaccine. Some clones are missing from TCRdb's copy, which holds only in-frame ones; the method was immunoSEQ multiplex PCR. The sample yields 150,000 or so clones, around 90% seen once. The sequencing used peripheral blood, collected on day 0 of AZD1222 vaccination. The source of these receptors is an adult in good health. Both conserved end residues are part of each CDR3. The order of the fields is clone size, D gene, J gene, V gene, CDR3 DNA, CDR3 protein. A D gene is named only where the DNA matches it firmly. Size is omitted from some rows. Given values are once, few, many or a class for expanded clones.

size: NA; D: NA; J: TRBJ2-7; V: TRBV27; DNA: TGTGCCAGCAGAAAAACAGGGGAGGTCTACGAGCAGTACTTC; CDR3: CASRKTGEVYEQYF
size: NA; D: NA; J: TRBJ2-1; V: TRBV6-5; DNA: TGTGCCAGCAGTTCAGGACTGTACAATGAGCAGTTCTTC; CDR3: CASSSGLYNEQFF
size: NA; D: NA; J: TRBJ2-5; V: TRBV30; DNA: TGTGCCTGGAGTGCGGGAGAGACCCAGTACTTC; CDR3: CAWSAGETQYF
size: NA; D: TRBD2; J: TRBJ2-2; V: TRBV7-2; DNA: TGTGCCAGCAGCTTTTCGGGAGGGACCGGGGAGCTGTTTTTT; CDR3: CASSFSGGTGELFF
size: NA; D: NA; J: TRBJ2-7; V: TRBV7-2; DNA: TGTGCCAGCAGCTTAAATCCTGGCGGGGCCCCCTACGAGCAGTACTTC; CDR3: CASSLNPGGAPYEQYF
size: NA; D: TRBD2; J: TRBJ2-5; V: TRBV9; DNA: TGTGCCAGCAGCCCTCCCTGGGGACTAGCGGGGGGGAGAGAGACCCAGTACTTC; CDR3: CASSPPWGLAGGRETQYF
size: NA; D: TRBD1; J: TRBJ2-7; V: TRBV5-4; DNA: TGTGCCAGCAGCATGAAGGACAGGTACCTCCCTAACGACGAGCAGTACTTC; CDR3: CASSMKDRYLPNDEQYF
size: NA; D: TRBD1; J: TRBJ2-3; V: TRBV19; DNA: TGTGCCAGTAGTATTGGGCAGGGGGGCACAGATACGCAGTATTTT; CDR3: CASSIGQGGTDTQYF
size: NA; D: NA; J: TRBJ1-2; V: TRBV5-1; DNA: TGCGCCAGCAGCTTGGGGCATTCTAACTATGGCTACACCTTC; CDR3: CASSLGHSNYGYTF
size: NA; D: TRBD1; J: TRBJ1-5; V: TRBV27; DNA: TGTGCCAGCAGTTTCAGGGACAGACAGCCCCAGCATTTT; CDR3: CASSFRDRQPQHF
size: NA; D: NA; J: TRBJ1-1; V: TRBV24-1; DNA: TGTGCCACCAGTGATCACAGGTACGGTGAAGCTTTCTTT; CDR3: CATSDHRYGEAFF
size: NA; D: NA; J: TRBJ2-7; V: TRBV5-6; DNA: TGTGCCAGCAGCTTTAAGGGCTTACCCTCCTACGAGCAGTACTTC; CDR3: CASSFKGLPSYEQYF
size: NA; D: NA; J: TRBJ2-2; V: TRBV19; DNA: TGTGCCAGTAGTGGTCGGAGGGCTCCAGAAACCGGGGAGCTGTTTTTT; CDR3: CASSGRRAPETGELFF
size: NA; D: TRBD1; J: TRBJ1-5; V: TRBV9; DNA: TGTGCCAGCAGCACTGGGACAGGTCCGAATCAGCCCCAGCATTTT; CDR3: CASSTGTGPNQPQHF
size: NA; D: TRBD2; J: TRBJ2-2; V: TRBV10-3; DNA: TGTGCCATCAGTGAGTCGAGGGGCGGGGGAGTCACCGGGGAGCTGTTTTTT; CDR3: CAISESRGGGVTGELFF
size: NA; D: TRBD1; J: TRBJ1-2; V: TRBV27; DNA: TGTGCCAGCGGGGCCGGGACAGGGGCCTATGGCTACACCTTC; CDR3: CASGAGTGAYGYTF
size: NA; D: NA; J: TRBJ1-3; V: TRBV5-8; DNA: TGTGCCAGCAGCCTCCCCGACAGCTCTGGAAACACCATATATTTT; CDR3: CASSLPDSSGNTIYF
size: NA; D: NA; J: TRBJ2-7; V: TRBV10-2; DNA: TGCGCCAGCAGTGGAAATCTCTTTGCCTACGAGCAGTACTTC; CDR3: CASSGNLFAYEQYF
size: NA; D: TRBD1; J: TRBJ2-7; V: TRBV6-5; DNA: TGTGCCAGCAGTTTCAACCGGGACAGGGGGCGCAACGAGCAGTACTTC; CDR3: CASSFNRDRGRNEQYF
size: NA; D: NA; J: TRBJ1-6; V: TRBV18; DNA: TGTGCCAGCTCACCAGGTCTCTTTCACGGGAAAGTCGATTCACCCCTCCACTTT; CDR3: CASSPGLFHGKVDSPLHF
size: NA; D: NA; J: TRBJ2-1; V: TRBV18; DNA: TGTGCCAGCTCACCATCGCAGGGCCGGGGTAGTAATGAGCAGTTCTTC; CDR3: CASSPSQGRGSNEQFF
size: once; D: NA; J: TRBJ2-3; V: TRBV6-6; DNA: TGTGCCAGCAGTTACGATGTAGATACGCAGTATTTT; CDR3: CASSYDVDTQYF
size: few; D: TRBD1; J: TRBJ1-5; V: TRBV6-5; DNA: TGTGCCAGCAGTTACGACAGGGGCGGCAATCAGCCCCAGCATTTT; CDR3: CASSYDRGGNQPQHF
size: NA; D: NA; J: TRBJ1-6; V: TRBV27; DNA: TGTGCCAGCAGCCACCCCTTGGAAGGGAGCATGGGGCTCTATAATTCACCCCTCCACTTT; CDR3: CASSHPLEGSMGLYNSPLHF
size: NA; D: NA; J: TRBJ2-1; V: TRBV7-3; DNA: TGTGCCAGCAGCTCCCCAGGGGCGGCACTTCCATTCTCCTACAATGAGCAGTTCTTC; CDR3: CASSSPGAALPFSYNEQFF